The 27 T cell receptor beta chains in this list originate from one sample, sequenced in a study of control samples from healthy donors and cancer patients. Using immunoSEQ multiplex PCR, the repertoire was profiled, and TCRdb retains in-frame clones only, with some absent. The sample has 95,000 to 100,000 clones, around 80% seen once. The sequencing sample was made of blood. Every receptor here comes from a man in his sixties in good health.

This clone was seen a handful of times. CDR3 sequence reads: CASSQVWNTEAFF. The CDR3 region has the DNA TGTGCCAGCAGCCAAGTCTGGAACACTGAAGCTTTCTTT. The chain uses TRBV3-1 (or the pseudogene TRBV3-2) and TRBJ1-1; D gene unclear. Trimming stripped 1 base from V and 1 base from J, with 4 bases between. The CDR3 has 13 residues. CDR1 is LGHDT, CDR2 YNNKEL, per germline (reference sequence).

The gene calls are TRBV9 and TRBJ2-3; D is uncertain. V dropped 5 bases and J dropped 3 bases, with 13 bases sitting between them. Germline values: CDR1 SGDLS, CDR2 YYNGEE. CDR3 length: 14 residues. Written as DNA, the CDR3 is TGTGCCAGCAGTCCTGGTTACGTTACAGATACGCAGTATTTT. It codes for CASSPGYVTDTQYF.

The chain has TRBV4-2 and TRBJ2-1, with 12 bases that match TRBD2. CDR3 length: 18 residues. CDR1 and CDR2 (germline): LGHNA, YNFKEQ. With V trimmed by 2 bases and J by 7 bases, 12 bases remained unmatched. The CDR3 protein is CASSQKGILAGGENEQFF. CDR3 sequence (DNA): TGTGCCAGCAGCCAAAAGGGGATTCTAGCGGGGGGGGAGAATGAGCAGTTCTTC.

This clone was observed once. V gene TRBV3-1 (or the pseudogene TRBV3-2) combines with J gene TRBJ2-5, with TRBD2 matching 9 bases. The CDR3 spans 17 residues. V trimming: 1 base; J trimming: 0 bases; junction bases outside the gene matches: 6. Germline V gene data show CDR1 as LGHDT and CDR2 as YNNKEL (reference sequence). CDR3 sequence reads: CASSQVRLAGYQETQYF. For the CDR3, the DNA is TGTGCCAGCAGCCAAGTGAGGCTAGCGGGATACCAAGAGACCCAGTACTTC.

V gene TRBV10-1 combines with J gene TRBJ2-3, with D perhaps TRBD1 (7 bases). Looked up from germline, CDR1 is WNHNN and CDR2 is SYGVQD (reference sequence). The CDR3 has 16 residues. V gave up 3 bases and J gave up 3 bases, with 16 bases separating them. The CDR3 loop reads CASSELTTGRTDTQYF. CDR3 DNA: TGCGCCAGCAGTGAACTCACGACAGGGAGGACAGATACGCAGTATTTT.

The rearrangement links TRBV9 to TRBJ2-7; D is ambiguous. The CDR3 sequence is 12 residues long. Trimming left V 3 bases short and J 9 bases short, with 13 bases between. In germline, CDR1 is SGDLS, CDR2 YYNGEE. The CDR3 sequence: CASSGTAMVQYF. For the CDR3, the DNA is TGTGCCAGCAGCGGGACCGCCATGGTGCAGTACTTC.

CDR3: CASSPAEGGLAGETGELFF. The DNA for the CDR3 is TGTGCCAGCTCACCGGCCGAGGGAGGACTAGCGGGAGAGACCGGGGAGCTGTTTTTT. This chain uses TRBV18 with TRBJ2-2, with 13 bases aligning to TRBD2. The CDR3 runs to 19 residues. The V gene's germline CDR1 is KGHSH and CDR2 LQKENI. The ends lost 3 bases at V and 5 bases at J; junction bases unmatched: 12.

CDR3 sequence reads: CASSLDGETQYF. Written as DNA, the CDR3 is TGTGCCAGCAGCTTGGACGGGGAGACCCAGTACTTC. The V gene is TRBV5-4, the J gene TRBJ2-5; D unclear. Germline V lookup: CDR1 SGHNT, CDR2 YYREEE (reference sequence). The CDR3 is made up of 12 amino acids. Trimming removed 0 bases from V and 5 bases from J, with 5 bases in between.

The chain has TRBV20-1 and TRBJ1-1; 7 nucleotides match TRBD1. There are 16 residues in the CDR3. The trim removed 3 bases at V and 5 bases at J, leaving 15 bases unmatched. Germline V gene lookup returns CDR1 DFQATT and CDR2 SNEGSKA (reference sequence). As DNA, the CDR3 is TGCAGTGCTAGTTTCTGGCCCAGGGGGAGCGGGACTGAAGCTTTCTTT. This encodes CSASFWPRGSGTEAFF.

The chain is built from TRBV30 and TRBJ2-7, with 9 bases lining up with TRBD1. This CDR3 is built from 15 residues. The J segment lost 5 bases and the V segment lost 0 bases, leaving 8 bases of the junction unmatched. Germline CDR1 and CDR2: GTSNPN and SVGIG (reference sequence). The CDR3 nucleotides are TGTGCCTGGAGTGTCGGGACAGGGAGAAGGCACGAGCAGTACTTC. Amino acid sequence: CAWSVGTGRRHEQYF. Full variable domain (outside the CDR3, taken from reference TRBV30 and TRBJ2-7): SQTIHQWPATLVQPVGSPLSLECTVEGTSNPNLYWYRQAAGRGLQLLFYSVGIGQISSEVPQNLSASRPQDRQFILSSKKLLLSDSGFYLCAWSVGTGRRHEQYFGPGTRLTVT.

The J gene is TRBJ1-2, the V gene TRBV9, with D unresolved. The V and J ends lost 0 bases and 4 bases respectively, with 13 bases between them. CDR3 length: 15 residues. Germline lookup yields CDR1 SGDLS and CDR2 YYNGEE. CDR3 in amino acids: CASSVEVRPLYGYTF. CDR3 nucleotides: TGTGCCAGCAGCGTAGAGGTCAGGCCACTCTATGGCTACACCTTC.

The V call is TRBV7-8, the J call TRBJ1-5; D possibly corresponds to TRBD1 (6 bases). Trimming took off 1 base at V and 4 bases at J, with 17 bases between the two ends. The CDR3 loop spans 17 amino acids. The V gene's germline CDR1 is SGHVS and CDR2 FQNEAQ. CDR3 bases: TGTGCCAGCAGCTTAGTTGGGATCGGAACAGGGAATCAGCCCCAGCATTTT. Protein product: CASSLVGIGTGNQPQHF.

The chain couples TRBV6-5 to TRBJ2-7, with TRBD1 as a possible D gene (6 bases). CDR3 size: 14 residues. The V gene lost 4 bases and the J gene lost 1 base, with 11 bases spanning the gap. Looked up from germline, CDR1 is MNHEY and CDR2 is SVGAGI. In nucleotides, the CDR3 is TGTGCCAGCAGTTCTTGGACAGTGTCCTACGAGCAGTACTTC. This encodes CASSSWTVSYEQYF.

The rearrangement joins TRBV9 to TRBJ2-1; 8 positions match TRBD2. V was clipped by 0 bases and J by 5 bases; unmatched bases: 4. Germline V CDR1 and CDR2: SGDLS, YYNGEE. The length of the CDR3 is 15 residues. For the CDR3, the DNA is TGTGCCAGCAGCGTAGGAGCGGGGGCGAACAATGAGCAGTTCTTC. This gives the protein CASSVGAGANNEQFF.

The table lists this clone with a few counts. The chain couples TRBV5-1 to TRBJ1-1, with D hard to call. Per germline, CDR1 SGHRS and CDR2 YFSETQ. Trimming removed 0 bases at V and 4 bases at J, with 10 bases between. This CDR3 is built from 14 residues. The CDR3 DNA reads TGCGCCAGCAGCTTGGGTCGGCAGCCCACTGAAGCTTTCTTT. This sequence encodes CASSLGRQPTEAFF.

The rearrangement uses TRBV9 and TRBJ2-7; 8 nucleotides agree with TRBD1. The CDR3 is 14 amino acids. Germline V gene data show CDR1 as SGDLS and CDR2 as YYNGEE. With V trimmed by 2 bases and J by 4 bases, 5 bases remained unmatched. CDR3 sequence: CASSVGQGWYEQYF. In DNA, the CDR3 is TGTGCCAGCAGCGTCGGACAGGGCTGGTACGAGCAGTACTTC.

The gene calls are TRBV6-5 and TRBJ2-7, with TRBD2 matching over 10 bases. Germline lookup yields CDR1 MNHEY and CDR2 SVGAGI. This CDR3 spans 16 amino acids. V shed 3 bases, J shed 9 bases, and the junction held 14 bases outside the gene matches. In DNA, the CDR3 is TGTGCCAGCAGTTATTCCCCTCCGGGACTAGCGTCGTTGCAGTACTTC. Residues: CASSYSPPGLASLQYF.

The rearrangement joins TRBV29-1 to TRBJ2-5, with D perhaps given as TRBD1 or TRBD2 (6 bases each). The CDR3 runs 14 residues. V lost 8 bases and J 5 bases, leaving 21 bases between the germline ends. Germline CDR1 SQVTM, CDR2 ANQGSEA. The CDR3 DNA sequence: TGCAGCCACCTCGAGGGGGGCATCGGGGAGACCCAGTACTTC. This codes for CSHLEGGIGETQYF. The whole variable domain, remainder taken from reference TRBV29-1 and TRBJ2-5, is SAVISQKPSRDICQRGTSLTIQCQVDSQVTMMFWYRQQPGQSLTLIATANQGSEATYESGFVIDKFPISRPNLTFSTLTVSNMSPEDSSIYLCSHLEGGIGETQYFGPGTRLLVL.

The chain employs TRBV7-9 and TRBJ2-7, with D possibly being TRBD1 or TRBD2 (5 bases each). The CDR3 runs 15 residues. Germline CDR1 reads SEHNR; CDR2 reads FQNEAQ (reference sequence). V lost 3 bases and J lost 3, with 15 bases in between. The CDR3 nucleotides read TGTGCCAGCAGCTTTAGACGGGGCAGAGACTACGAGCAGTACTTC. Protein: CASSFRRGRDYEQYF.

The V gene is TRBV6-2 or TRBV6-3, the J gene TRBJ2-3; 13 bases map to TRBD2. The CDR3 has 16 amino acids. Germline V gives CDR1 MNHEY, CDR2 SVGEGT. Losses at the gene ends were 3 bases for V and 8 bases for J; bases not matched to a gene: 8. DNA of the CDR3: TGTGCCAGCAGTTATGAGGGACTAGCGGGGAGAGGTACGCAGTATTTT. Residues: CASSYEGLAGRGTQYF.

This clone was picked up a small number of times. This rearrangement joins TRBV20-1 to TRBJ1-6, with D maybe TRBD1 (6 bases). CDR1 and CDR2 from the germline V gene are DFQATT and SNEGSKA (reference sequence). The CDR3 consists of 11 residues. V gave up 4 bases and J gave up 9 bases, with 7 bases separating them. CDR3 amino acids: CSAKDSSPLHF. As DNA, the CDR3 is TGCAGTGCTAAGGACAGTTCACCCCTCCACTTT.

The V and J genes are TRBV6-5 and TRBJ2-7, with D maybe TRBD2 (5 bases). The CDR3 extends over 13 amino acids. CDR1 MNHEY and CDR2 SVGAGI come from the germline V gene. The V gene lost 4 bases and the J gene lost 7 bases, with 14 bases spanning the gap. This CDR3 is CASSLTILWEQYF. CDR3 DNA: TGTGCCAGCAGTTTGACTATCCTTTGGGAGCAGTACTTC.

J is TRBJ2-3 and V is TRBV7-8; tentatively, D is TRBD2 (5 bases). CDR1 and CDR2 from the germline V gene are SGHVS and FQNEAQ. There are 13 residues in the CDR3. V was trimmed by 2 bases and J by 5 bases, leaving 8 bases between them. The CDR3, as DNA: TGTGCCAGCAGCTTACCCGAGGGAGATACGCAGTATTTT. Its protein product is CASSLPEGDTQYF.

This chain links TRBV15 with TRBJ2-7; D is tentatively TRBD1 or TRBD2 (5 bases each). V gave up 5 bases and J gave up 0 bases, with 8 bases separating them. This CDR3 is 13 amino acids long. The germline V gene has CDR1 LNHNV and CDR2 YYDKDF (reference sequence). The CDR3 loop reads CATSAGSSYEQYF. In nucleotides, the CDR3 is TGTGCCACCAGCGCAGGGAGCTCCTACGAGCAGTACTTC.

V and J are TRBV12-2 and TRBJ2-7; the tabulated D call, TRBD2, remains unverified against the DNA. TRBV12-2 is listed as a pseudogene. The CDR3 contains 19 residues. CDR3 residues: CASRPPWTSGGALSYEQYF. The CDR3 nucleotides are TGTGCAAGTCGCCCCCCCTGGACTAGCGGGGGGGCCTTATCCTACGAGCAGTACTTC.

J is TRBJ1-4 and V is TRBV4-1; 7 bases fit TRBD1. Germline V CDR1 and CDR2: MGHRA, YSYEKL. Losses at the gene ends were 2 bases for V and 0 bases for J; bases not matched to a gene: 6. CDR3 length: 17 residues. The CDR3 sequence is CASSQSDTGATNEKLFF. For the CDR3, the DNA is TGCGCCAGCAGCCAATCCGACACAGGGGCAACTAATGAAAAACTGTTTTTT.

This chain uses TRBV3-1 (or the pseudogene TRBV3-2) with TRBJ2-3; 9 bases match TRBD1. Trimming at V came to 4 bases and at J to 7 bases, leaving 9 bases not matched to a gene. The V gene's germline CDR1 is LGHDT and CDR2 YNNKEL (reference sequence). This CDR3 contains 15 residues. CDR3 residues: CASSPDRGASHTQYF. The CDR3 coding sequence is TGTGCCAGCAGCCCGGACAGGGGAGCTTCGCATACGCAGTATTTT.